This TCR beta chain was documented in a study of regulatory and conventional T cells in RAG deficiency. Regarding this clone: What it recognizes is unknown.

Sequencing was performed with immunoSEQ multiplex PCR; in TCRdb, only in-frame clones are kept and a portion is missing. The table has about 6,700 clones, roughly 82% seen once. Study conclusions and caveats: Treg unique TCR beta sequences were around 100-fold fewer in Omenn syndrome and CID/AS patients than controls. Omenn patients showed >90% Treg-Tconv overlap and shorter CDR3 lengths.

The CDR3 length is 14 residues. The germline V gene encodes CDR1 SEHNR and CDR2 FQNEAQ (reference sequence). V gave up 1 base and J gave up 1 base, with 7 bases separating them. The data were also submitted as part of a second study, on regulatory T cells. This second report adds: The PCR used 52 TRBV and 13 TRBJ primers.

The sequenced material came from CD8+ T cells sorted from blood. This receptor was identified in a human donor in good health. The rearrangement joins TRBV7-9 to TRBJ1-1; D not certain. CDR3 coding DNA: TGTGCCAGCAGCTTAGTACTGGAGAACACTGAAGCTTTCTTT. This sequence encodes CASSLVLENTEAFF. Using reference TRBV7-9 and TRBJ1-1 for the parts outside the CDR3, the full variable domain is DTGVSQNPRHKITKRGQNVTFRCDPISEHNRLYWYRQTLGQGPEFLTYFQNEAQLEKSRLLSDRFSAERPKGSFSTLEIQRTEQGDSAMYLCASSLVLENTEAFFGQGTRLTVV.